Listed below are T cell receptor beta chains from one sample, sequenced in a study of radiotherapy plus CTLA-4 blockade in lung cancer. The method was immunoSEQ multiplex PCR; TCRdb's version includes in-frame clones alone and lacks a portion of them. The sample contains 65,000 to 100,000 clones, roughly 87% of which appear only once. The sequencing used peripheral blood, collected from a patient treated with radiotherapy plus ipilimumab. These receptors all come from a human donor with non-small cell lung cancer who had stable disease on radiotherapy plus ipilimumab. CDR3s include the opening cysteine and the closing phenylalanine or tryptophan. D genes are given only for firm matches. Clone size appears in some rows only: once, few, many, or a class for an expanded clone.

CASSSRGSPGEQYF,TGTGCCAGCAGTTCTCGCGGGAGTCCCGGCGAGCAGTACTTC,TRBD2,once,TRBV27,TRBJ2-7
CASSGGTSGSTDTQYF,TGTGCCAGCAGCGGGGGGACTAGCGGGAGCACAGATACGCAGTATTTT,TRBD2,-,TRBV7-8,TRBJ2-3
CASRSGHQPQHF,TGTGCCAGCAGATCTGGTCATCAGCCCCAGCATTTT,-,-,TRBV28,TRBJ1-5
CASSGQGNQPQHF,TGTGCCAGCAGTGGGCAGGGAAACCAGCCCCAGCATTTT,-,few,TRBV7-2,TRBJ1-5
CASSQTGERGYTF,TGTGCCAGCAGCCAGACAGGGGAGCGCGGCTACACCTTC,TRBD1,-,TRBV6-5,TRBJ1-2
CAGLGQTKGYTF,TGTGCCGGGTTAGGCCAAACAAAGGGCTACACCTTC,-,-,TRBV27,TRBJ1-2
CASNPTGGTYGYTF,TGTGCCAGCAACCCTACAGGGGGCACTTATGGCTACACCTTC,TRBD1,-,TRBV6-5,TRBJ1-2
CASSQAGRNTGELFF,TGTGCCAGCAGCCAAGCGGGGCGTAACACCGGGGAGCTGTTTTTT,TRBD2,-,TRBV11-2,TRBJ2-2
CASSQDPPGASTGELFF,TGCGCCAGCAGCCAAGATCCACCGGGGGCGAGCACCGGGGAGCTGTTTTTT,-,-,TRBV4-3,TRBJ2-2
CASSFLTGGSNEQFF,TGTGCCAGCAGCTTTCTAACAGGGGGAAGCAATGAGCAGTTCTTC,TRBD1,-,TRBV11-2,TRBJ2-1
CASSAVTKNTEAFF,TGTGCCAGCAGTGCGGTGACGAAGAACACTGAAGCTTTCTTT,-,-,TRBV2,TRBJ1-1
CASSGTGRTGANVLTF,TGTGCCAGCAGTGGGACAGGGCGCACTGGGGCCAACGTCCTGACTTTC,TRBD1,once,TRBV28,TRBJ2-6
CAWRKEGTYGYTF,TGTGCCTGGAGAAAGGAGGGGACCTATGGCTACACCTTC,-,-,TRBV30,TRBJ1-2
CASSPTVNSGNTIYF,TGTGCCAGCTCACCGACAGTTAACTCTGGAAACACCATATATTTT,-,-,TRBV18,TRBJ1-3
CASILPHPNTEAFF,TGTGCCAGCATTCTCCCCCATCCGAACACTGAAGCTTTCTTT,-,-,TRBV6-5,TRBJ1-1
CASSSTGGMINYGYTF,TGTGCCAGCAGTTCCACAGGGGGGATGATTAACTATGGCTACACCTTC,TRBD1,-,TRBV11-2,TRBJ1-2
CASSTTRGGGEPQHF,TGTGCCAGTAGCACCACCCGCGGGGGCGGCGAGCCCCAGCATTTT,-,-,TRBV19,TRBJ1-5
CASSLATSGQETQYF,TGTGCCAGCAGCCTCGCGACTAGCGGGCAAGAGACCCAGTACTTC,TRBD2,-,TRBV7-8,TRBJ2-5
CASSVAGGLGNEQFF,TGTGCCAGCAGCGTAGCGGGGGGGCTGGGAAATGAGCAGTTCTTC,TRBD2,-,TRBV9,TRBJ2-1
CASSLGAILGYNSPLHF,TGCGCCAGCAGCTTGGGGGCCATTCTGGGATATAATTCACCCCTCCACTTT,-,-,TRBV5-1,TRBJ1-6
CASSPYRDVGEKLFF,TGTGCCAGCAGCCCTTACAGGGATGTGGGTGAAAAACTGTTTTTT,-,-,TRBV28,TRBJ1-4
CASSLRGVMDRDIDTQYF,TGCGCCAGCAGCCTAAGGGGGGTCATGGACAGGGATATAGATACGCAGTATTTT,TRBD1,-,TRBV4-1,TRBJ2-3